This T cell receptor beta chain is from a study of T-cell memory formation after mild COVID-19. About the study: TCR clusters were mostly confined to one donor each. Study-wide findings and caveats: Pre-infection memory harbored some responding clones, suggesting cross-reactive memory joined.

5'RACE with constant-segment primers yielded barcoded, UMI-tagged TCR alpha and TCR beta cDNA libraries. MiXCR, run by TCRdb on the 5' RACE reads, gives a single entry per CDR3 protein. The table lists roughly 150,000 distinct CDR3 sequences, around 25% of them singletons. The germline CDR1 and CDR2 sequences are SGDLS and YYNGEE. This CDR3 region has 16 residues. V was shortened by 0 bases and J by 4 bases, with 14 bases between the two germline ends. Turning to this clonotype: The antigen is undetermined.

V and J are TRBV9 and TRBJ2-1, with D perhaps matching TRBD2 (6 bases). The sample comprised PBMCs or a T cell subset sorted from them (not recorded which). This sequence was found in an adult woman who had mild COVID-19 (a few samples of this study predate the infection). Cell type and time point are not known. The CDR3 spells CASSVGAGISYNEQFF. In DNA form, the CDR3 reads TGTGCCAGCAGCGTAGGGGCGGGAATCTCATACAATGAGCAGTTCTTC.